The clone carrying this T cell receptor (beta chain) was counted only a few times. These data originate in a study of T cell repertoires in aging, cancer and after chemotherapy. Study as a whole: Over several months to years, re-sampled healthy donor repertoires clearly shared clones.

TRB rearrangements spanning V, D and J were amplified using mixed TRB-A/B primers. TCRdb called the multiplex PCR reads again in MiXCR, with one record for every CDR3 protein. The sample has some 9,000 distinct CDR3 sequences, around 22% seen once. The V and J ends lost 8 bases and 6 bases respectively, with 14 bases between them. CDR3 length: 12 residues. CDR1 SGHTA and CDR2 FQGNSA come from the germline V gene. Peripheral blood genomic DNA, not sorted cells or RNA, was the template. The sequence was obtained from a human donor in good health. Sequences were obtained from blood. The rearrangement links TRBV7-2 to TRBJ2-7; the D gene is possibly TRBD1 (5 bases). The CDR3 DNA reads TGTGCCAGCGGGCAGGGTCCCGGCGAGCAGTACTTC. This translates into CASGQGPGEQYF.